Listed below are T cell receptor beta chains from one sample, sequenced in a study of blood T cell repertoires in COVID-19. Generated by immunoSEQ multiplex PCR, the TCRdb table keeps only in-frame clones and is missing some. The table shows about 190,000 clones, with 90% occurring only once. The sequencing sample was made of peripheral blood. The origin of the receptors is a man between 45 and 60 years old with acute or convalescent COVID-19. Both conserved end residues are part of each CDR3. Each record gives: V gene, J gene, CDR3 protein.

>TRBV29-1|TRBJ2-7
CSVDIGQGISYEQYF
>TRBV10-3|TRBJ2-3
CAISGGARTDTQYF
>TRBV5-1|TRBJ1-2
CASRKDTIYGYTF
>TRBV3-1/TRBV3-2|TRBJ1-5
CASSIGQLNQPQHF
>TRBV10-3|TRBJ2-2
CAIGQSGELFF
>TRBV19|TRBJ2-1
CASSIVALGSRFF
>TRBV28|TRBJ1-1
CASGTGDRWTEAFF
>TRBV5-6|TRBJ1-2
CASSLGGQINYGYTF
>TRBV3-1/TRBV3-2|TRBJ1-1
CASNRGNSEAFF
>TRBV18|TRBJ1-3
CASSPTVNSGNTIYF
>TRBV6-5|TRBJ1-2
CASSYSFGVGYTF
>TRBV3-1/TRBV3-2|TRBJ1-6
CASVASSYNSPLHF
>TRBV7-9|TRBJ1-2
CASSWTGDGGYTF
>TRBV24-1|TRBJ2-1
CATSDRMAGEQFF
>TRBV27|TRBJ2-7
CASSRIGSSYEQYF
>TRBV28|TRBJ2-5
CASSPGTGGETQYF
>TRBV18|TRBJ1-4
CASSSATGEKLFF
>TRBV28|TRBJ2-2
CASSSTRITGELFF
>TRBV19|TRBJ2-7
CASSIGGLAGVYEQYF
>TRBV4-1|TRBJ2-7
CASSHYRAGTGVHEQYF
>TRBV24-1|TRBJ2-1
CATSDFRDRVYEQFF
>TRBV28|TRBJ1-2
CASSQTRQTLIYGYTF
>TRBV2|TRBJ1-2
CASSPTEYGYTF
>TRBV6-2/TRBV6-3|TRBJ1-5
CASSNEGAAGNQPQHF
>TRBV25-1|TRBJ1-2
CASSGQFYGYTF
>TRBV7-9|TRBJ1-2
CASSPDRAFSPYGYTF
>TRBV6-2/TRBV6-3|TRBJ2-3
CASSYSFRGDGDTQYF
>TRBV7-9|TRBJ1-5
CASSSAGTGPQHF
>TRBV5-1|TRBJ1-3
CASSPSSSGNTIYF
>TRBV7-2|TRBJ2-1
CASIPGQGWNEQFF
>TRBV24-1|TRBJ2-3
CATSDLAPGLSTDTQYF
>TRBV6-2/TRBV6-3|TRBJ1-2
CASSTGGSDGYTF
>TRBV7-9|TRBJ2-1
CASRSGQGRAEQFF
>TRBV7-9|TRBJ2-1
CASSPHGGGAFEQFF
>TRBV27|TRBJ2-7
CASSRSPYEQYF
>TRBV7-6|TRBJ2-1
CASSLVAGGLNEQFF
>TRBV5-1|TRBJ1-1
CASSFRGMNTEAFF
>TRBV29-1|TRBJ2-1
CSVGQYNEQFF
>TRBV28|TRBJ2-5
CASSRREGETQYF
>TRBV28|TRBJ2-6
CASSSTGGANVLTF
>TRBV15|TRBJ2-2
CATSRDDLDRANTGELFF
>TRBV5-1|TRBJ2-1
CASSPDRANLNEQFF
>TRBV13|TRBJ2-1
CASSSQGAYVNEQFF
>TRBV9|TRBJ2-7
CASSGHGTTYEQYF
>TRBV4-1|TRBJ1-4
CASSQESRQGLNEKLFF
>TRBV28|TRBJ2-3
CASSPGTGTYTDTQYF
>TRBV30|TRBJ1-1
CAWSTRPLLNTEAFF
>TRBV12-3/TRBV12-4|TRBJ1-2
CASSFGYPGYTF
>TRBV28|TRBJ1-5
CATKQGTDNQPQHF
>TRBV7-9|TRBJ2-1
CASSYGTRYNEQFF
>TRBV28|TRBJ1-5
CASRSRDSRRNQPQHF
>TRBV7-2|TRBJ2-6
CASSLRGSPGANVLTF
>TRBV6-6|TRBJ2-4
CASSQQGYRDLAKPKNIQYF
>TRBV19|TRBJ1-5
CASSILVGQRSNQPQHF
>TRBV9|TRBJ1-2
CASSARQAANYGYTF